The text below deals with one TCR beta chain. The data originate from a study of blood T cell repertoires in COVID-19. Looking at the study overall: Sites in the United States, Italy and Spain provided acute and convalescent COVID-19 samples. Sample material is recorded as cDNA or gDNA derived from T cells, B-cell-depleted T cells, or PBMCs.

The protocol was immunoSEQ multiplex PCR, while the TCRdb copy is restricted to in-frame clones and leaves out a portion. The table lists 250,000 to 350,000 clones, 88% of them singletons. The CDR3 sequence is 16 residues long. CDR1 is SGHDT, CDR2 YYEEEE, per germline. Trimming took 6 bases from V and 4 from J; bases not matched to a gene: 14. Researchers sorted participants into cohorts using their self-reported clinical history. The chain is built from TRBV5-6 and TRBJ1-1; 8 nucleotides line up with TRBD1. The TCR originated in a woman in her 50s who had recovered from COVID-19. Sequencing was carried out using PBMCs or T cells enriched from blood (not recorded which). The CDR3 DNA is TGTGCCAGCAAACAAGGAAACAGGGGGGCGGGCACTGAAGCTTTCTTT. This gives the protein CASKQGNRGAGTEAFF.